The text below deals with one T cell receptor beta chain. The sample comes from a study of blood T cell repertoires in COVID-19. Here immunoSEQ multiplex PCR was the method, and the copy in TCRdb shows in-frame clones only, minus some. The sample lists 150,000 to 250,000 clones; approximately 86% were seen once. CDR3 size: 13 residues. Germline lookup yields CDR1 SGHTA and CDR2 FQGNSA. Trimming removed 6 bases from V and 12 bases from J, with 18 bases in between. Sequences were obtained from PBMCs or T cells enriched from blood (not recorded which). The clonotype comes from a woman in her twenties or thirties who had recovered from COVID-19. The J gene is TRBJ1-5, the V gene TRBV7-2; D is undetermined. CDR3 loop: CASSQEAPKVQHF. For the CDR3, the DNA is TGTGCCAGCAGTCAAGAGGCCCCAAAGGTCCAGCATTTT. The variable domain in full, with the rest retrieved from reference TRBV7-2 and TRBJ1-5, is GAGVSQSPSNKVTEKGKDVELRCDPISGHTALYWYRQSLGQGLEFLIYFQGNSAPDKSGLPSDRFSAERTGGSVSTLTIQRTQQEDSAVYLCASSQEAPKVQHFGDGTRLSIL.